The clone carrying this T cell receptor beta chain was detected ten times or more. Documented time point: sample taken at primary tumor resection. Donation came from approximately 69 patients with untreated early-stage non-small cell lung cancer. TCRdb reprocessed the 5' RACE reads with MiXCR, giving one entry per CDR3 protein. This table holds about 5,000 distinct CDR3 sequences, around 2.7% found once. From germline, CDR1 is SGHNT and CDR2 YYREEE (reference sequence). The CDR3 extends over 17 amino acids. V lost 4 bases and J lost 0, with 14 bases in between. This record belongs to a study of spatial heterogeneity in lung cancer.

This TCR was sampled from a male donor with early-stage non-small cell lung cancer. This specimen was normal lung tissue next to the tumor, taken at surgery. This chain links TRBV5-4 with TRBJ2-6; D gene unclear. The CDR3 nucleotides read TGTGCCAGCAGCCCCTGGTGGCCGTACTCTGGGGCCAACGTCCTGACTTTC. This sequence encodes CASSPWWPYSGANVLTF.